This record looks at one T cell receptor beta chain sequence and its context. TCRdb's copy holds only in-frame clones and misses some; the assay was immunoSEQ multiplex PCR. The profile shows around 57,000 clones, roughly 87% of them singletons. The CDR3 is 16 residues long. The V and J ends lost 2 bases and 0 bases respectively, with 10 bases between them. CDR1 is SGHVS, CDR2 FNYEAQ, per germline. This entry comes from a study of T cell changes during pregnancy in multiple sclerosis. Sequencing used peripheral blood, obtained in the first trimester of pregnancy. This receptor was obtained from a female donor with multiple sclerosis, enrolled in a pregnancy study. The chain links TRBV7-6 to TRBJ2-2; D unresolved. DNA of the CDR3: TGTGCCAGCAGCTTATTTTCAGGAACGAACACCGGGGAGCTGTTTTTT. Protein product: CASSLFSGTNTGELFF.